Presented here are 24 T cell receptor beta chains from one specimen sequenced in a study of blood T cells in healthy people across ages. Combining a sample-barcoded 5' primer with a J-beta primer mix, a second PCR ran for about 6 to 11 cycles. TCRdb reprocessed the 5' RACE reads with MiXCR, giving one entry per CDR3 protein. The sample includes 1.5 million or so distinct CDR3 sequences, around two fifths of them seen just once. Sequencing input: blood. These receptors all come from a woman between 18 and 29 years old in good health.

J is TRBJ2-5 and V is TRBV7-9; D unclear. CDR3 length: 10 amino acids. V was trimmed by 11 bases and J by 2 bases, leaving 6 bases between them. Per the germline V gene, CDR1 is SEHNR and CDR2 is FQNEAQ (reference sequence). CDR3 bases: TGTGCCGTCGGACAAGAGACCCAGTACTTC. Its translation is CAVGQETQYF.

This clonotype was counted once. This chain links TRBV20-1 with TRBJ1-5; no reliable D call. V shed 3 bases and J shed 0 bases, with 9 bases lying between them. The CDR3 has 14 residues. Germline CDR1 is DFQATT and CDR2 is SNEGSKA (reference sequence). In nucleotides, the CDR3 is TGCAGTGCTAGTGAAGGAGTTAGCAATCAGCCCCAGCATTTT. This sequence encodes CSASEGVSNQPQHF.

This chain uses TRBV20-1 with TRBJ1-5; possible D gene TRBD1, 5 bases. Trimming cost V 5 bases and J 1 base, with 15 bases left between them. Germline CDR1 is DFQATT and CDR2 is SNEGSKA (reference sequence). This CDR3 spans 15 amino acids. This chain's CDR3 is CSASHSGWSNQPQHF. In DNA, the CDR3 is TGCAGTGCTTCCCACTCAGGGTGGAGCAATCAGCCCCAGCATTTT.

The chain links TRBV11-2 to TRBJ2-2, with TRBD2 matching 13 bases. The CDR3 has 16 residues. Germline V gives CDR1 SGHAT, CDR2 FQNNGV. After removal of 5 bases from V and 5 bases from J, the junction contained 5 bases not matched to a gene. DNA of the CDR3: TGTGCCAGCAGCCCACTAGCGGGGGGGCTGACCGGGGAGCTGTTTTTT. Translated: CASSPLAGGLTGELFF.

The gene calls are TRBV7-7 and TRBJ2-1; D might be TRBD2 (5 bases). Germline V gives CDR1 SSHAT, CDR2 FNYEAQ (reference sequence). This CDR3 has 13 amino acids. Trimming took 4 bases from V and 5 from J, leaving 9 bases between them. The CDR3 DNA follows: TGTGCCAGCAGCTGCGTAGCGCACAATGAGCAGTTCTTC. As protein: CASSCVAHNEQFF. Full variable domain (missing parts from reference TRBV7-7 and TRBJ2-1): GAGVSQSPRYKVTKRGQDVTLRCDPISSHATLYWYQQALGQGPEFLTYFNYEAQPDKSGLPSDRFSAERPEGSISTLTIQRTEQRDSAMYRCASSCVAHNEQFFGPGTRLTVL.

This sequence joins TRBV10-3 and TRBJ1-1; TRBD1 matches at 8 bases. Trimming removed 6 bases from V and 9 bases from J; junction bases left unmatched: 3. Germline CDR1 reads ENHRY; CDR2 reads SYGVKD. This CDR3 is built from 11 residues. The CDR3 sequence: CAIRRTGKAFF. Written as DNA, the CDR3 is TGTGCCATCAGGAGGACAGGGAAAGCTTTCTTT.

The V gene is TRBV5-1, the J gene TRBJ2-7; D may be TRBD2 (6 bases). Germline values: CDR1 SGHRS, CDR2 YFSETQ. Trimming left V 3 bases short and J 0 bases short, with 10 bases between. The CDR3 has 14 amino acids. CDR3 bases: TGCGCCAGCAGCTCCACTAGCACCTCCTACGAGCAGTACTTC. Translation gives CASSSTSTSYEQYF.

This clonotype appeared a single time. The chain links TRBV6-5 to TRBJ2-5; D is possibly TRBD1 (5 bases). The end of the DNA fits TRBJ2-1 better, so the J call may be wrong. CDR1 is MNHEY and CDR2 is SVGAGI in the germline V gene. The CDR3 consists of 13 residues. The CDR3 protein is CATKDTIQETQFF. Here the CDR3 DNA reads TGTGCCACCAAGGACACGATCCAAGAGACCCAGTTCTTC.

The chain joins TRBV12-5 to TRBJ2-5, with a possible D match to TRBD2 (7 bases). From germline, CDR1 is LGHNT and CDR2 FRNRAP. The CDR3 runs to 14 residues. Trimming pared 3 bases from V and 11 bases from J, leaving 19 bases between. CDR3 amino acids: CASGFVGGRNEQYF. The CDR3 DNA reads TGTGCTAGTGGTTTTGTGGGGGGGCGGAATGAGCAGTACTTC. The whole variable domain, filled in from reference TRBV12-5 and TRBJ2-5, reads DARVTQTPRHKVTEMGQEVTMRCQPILGHNTVFWYRQTMMQGLELLAYFRNRAPLDDSGMPKDRFSAEMPDATLATLKIQPSEPRDSAVYFCASGFVGGRNEQYFGPGTRLLVL.

This chain uses TRBV20-1 with TRBJ1-4; maybe TRBD1 (6 bases). V dropped 6 bases and J dropped 8 bases, with 16 bases sitting between them. The germline gives CDR1 DFQATT, CDR2 SNEGSKA (reference sequence). The CDR3 loop spans 13 amino acids. For the CDR3, the DNA is TGCAGTGCGCCACAGGGTTCTGGAGAAAAACTGTTTTTT. Its translation is CSAPQGSGEKLFF.

Details on this clonotype: At one of its ends the junction is not consistent with the germline gene, which may arise from a read error. The J gene is TRBJ2-6, the V gene TRBV13; either TRBD1 or TRBD2 may fit D (5 bases each). CDR3 size: 17 residues. CDR1 PRHDT and CDR2 FYEKMQ come from the germline V gene (reference sequence). The DNA for the CDR3 is TGTGCCAGCAGCACACGGGCTGCTAGCTCTGGGGCCAACGCCCTGACTTTC. Translated, it gives CASSTRAASSGANALTF. The complete variable domain, with remaining parts taken from reference TRBV13 and TRBJ2-6, reads AAGVIQSPRHLIKEKRETATLKCYPIPRHDTVYWYQQGPGQDPQFLISFYEKMQSDKGSIPDRFSAQQFSDYHSELNMSSLELGDSALYFCASSTRAASSGANALTFGAGSRLTVL.

This clonotype came up a few times. CDR3 residues: CASSITDRQFHYGYTF. Written as DNA, the CDR3 is TGTGCCAGCAGTATAACCGACCGCCAGTTCCACTATGGCTACACCTTC. The chain uses TRBV6-5 and TRBJ1-2; D remains ambiguous. V lost 5 bases to trimming and J lost 3 bases, with 19 bases between them. Per the germline V gene, CDR1 is MNHEY and CDR2 is SVGAGI. This CDR3 has 16 residues.

This clonotype has a handful of counts. The chain combines TRBV9 with TRBJ2-1, with 7 bases matching TRBD2. Per the germline V gene, CDR1 is SGDLS and CDR2 is YYNGEE. This CDR3 comprises 14 residues. V lost 2 bases, J lost 9 bases, and 8 bases stayed unmatched. CDR3 coding DNA: TGTGCCAGCAGCGTTACAGCGGGGAGTGTTGAGCAGTTCTTC. Its protein product is CASSVTAGSVEQFF. Supplemented by reference TRBV9 and TRBJ2-1, the full variable domain reads DSGVTQTPKHLITATGQRVTLRCSPRSGDLSVYWYQQSLDQGLQFLIQYYNGEERAKGNILERFSAQQFPDLHSELNLSSLELGDSALYFCASSVTAGSVEQFFGPGTRLTVL.

This clonotype appeared a few times. The chain uses TRBV27 and TRBJ2-7, with D tentatively TRBD1 (6 bases). The germline gives CDR1 MNHEY, CDR2 SMNVEV (reference sequence). The CDR3 totals 15 residues. As DNA, the CDR3 is TGTGCTAGCCTACCAAACAGGGCCCATACTTGGGAGCAGTACTTC. This encodes CASLPNRAHTWEQYF.

The V call is TRBV20-1, the J call TRBJ2-7; D is perhaps TRBD1 or TRBD2 (5 bases each). From germline, CDR1 is DFQATT and CDR2 SNEGSKA (reference sequence). V was clipped by 3 bases and J by 0 bases, with 12 bases between them. This CDR3 contains 14 residues. The CDR3 spells CSASYEGRSYEQYF. Here the CDR3 DNA reads TGCAGTGCTAGTTATGAGGGACGCTCCTACGAGCAGTACTTC.

This rearrangement joins TRBV10-3 to TRBJ2-5; D ambiguous. The CDR3 is 12 amino acids. CDR1 is ENHRY and CDR2 is SYGVKD in the germline V gene. With 2 bases removed from V and 11 bases from J, the gap between germline ends came to 12 bases. CDR3: CAISEGLNEQYF. DNA of the CDR3: TGTGCCATCAGTGAGGGGCTGAATGAGCAGTACTTC.

The chain recombines TRBV28 with TRBJ2-5, with D possibly called TRBD1 or TRBD2 (5 bases each). The better agreement between TRBJ2-7 and the DNA end casts doubt on the J call. The CDR3 totals 13 residues. The germline V gene has CDR1 MDHEN and CDR2 SYDVKM. CDR3 in amino acids: CASTPWGSNEQYF. The CDR3 nucleotides are TGTGCCAGCACCCCCTGGGGGTCTAACGAGCAGTACTTC.

This clonotype appeared once. An end of the junction does not agree with germline; a read error may underlie this. The V and J genes are TRBV3-1 and TRBJ2-7; TRBD1 matches 10 bases. The CDR3 runs to 16 residues. From germline, CDR1 is LGHDT and CDR2 YNNKEL (reference sequence). CDR3 in amino acids: CASSQDRGTGAYKQYF. The CDR3 region has the DNA TGTGCCAGCAGCCAAGATAGGGGGACAGGGGCCTACAAGCAGTACTTC.

This clonotype has more than one count but fewer than ten. The V gene is TRBV12-3 or TRBV12-4, the J gene TRBJ2-7; no definite D call. CDR3 size: 13 residues. V was shortened by 3 bases and J by 5 bases, with 11 bases between the two germline ends. The CDR3 sequence is CASSLVRGDEQYF. In DNA, the CDR3 is TGTGCCAGCAGTTTGGTCCGTGGCGACGAGCAGTACTTC.

The chain carries TRBV20-1 and TRBJ2-3, with 9 bases lining up with TRBD2. This CDR3 region has 15 residues. The germline V gene has CDR1 DFQATT and CDR2 SNEGSKA (reference sequence). Trimming removed 5 bases from V and 8 bases from J; junction bases left unmatched: 14. CDR3 sequence reads: CSASVLAGSKGTQYF. The CDR3 DNA is TGCAGTGCTTCGGTCCTAGCGGGGAGTAAAGGTACGCAGTATTTT.

The genes are TRBV6-1 and TRBJ2-1; D remains ambiguous. Germline CDR1 reads MNHNS; CDR2 reads SASEGT. The CDR3 extends over 16 amino acids. The V end was cut by 2 bases, the J end by 0 bases, with 11 bases between. CDR3 bases: TGTGCCAGCAGTGAATTTGCGGAGAGCTCCTACAATGAGCAGTTCTTC. Translating gives CASSEFAESSYNEQFF.

V and J are TRBV20-1 and TRBJ2-2, with D possibly matching TRBD1 (6 bases). The CDR3 sequence is 15 residues long. The germline V and J ends were trimmed by 0 bases and 3 bases, with 11 bases remaining between them. The V gene's germline CDR1 is DFQATT and CDR2 SNEGSKA (reference sequence). Written as DNA, the CDR3 is TGCAGTGCTAGAGATAAGCGGACAGACACCGGGGAGCTGTTTTTT. Translating gives CSARDKRTDTGELFF.

The chain recombines TRBV27 with TRBJ2-5; TRBD1 aligns across 8 bases. The J segment lost 5 bases and the V segment lost 5 bases, leaving 10 bases of the junction unmatched. Germline V gives CDR1 MNHEY, CDR2 SMNVEV (reference sequence). CDR3 length: 15 amino acids. CDR3 sequence: CASSTAQGAWETQYF. The CDR3 region has the DNA TGTGCCAGCAGTACGGCTCAGGGGGCGTGGGAGACCCAGTACTTC.

A few counts support this clonotype. The rearrangement uses TRBV2 and TRBJ1-2, with D perhaps TRBD1 (6 bases). Germline CDR1 SNHLY, CDR2 FYNNEI. V was shortened by 3 bases and J by 4 bases, with 15 bases between the two germline ends. The CDR3 has 15 residues. The CDR3 reads CASSDPGGAAYGYTF. CDR3 DNA: TGTGCCAGCAGTGATCCTGGGGGCGCTGCCTATGGCTACACCTTC.